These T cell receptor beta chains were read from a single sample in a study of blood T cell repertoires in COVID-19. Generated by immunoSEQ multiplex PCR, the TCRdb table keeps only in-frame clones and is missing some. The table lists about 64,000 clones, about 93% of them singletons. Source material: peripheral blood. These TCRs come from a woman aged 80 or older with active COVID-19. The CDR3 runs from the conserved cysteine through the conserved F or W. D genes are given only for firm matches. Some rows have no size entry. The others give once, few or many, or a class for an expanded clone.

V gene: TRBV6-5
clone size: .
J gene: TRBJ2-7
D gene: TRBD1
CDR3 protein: CASRRPGTGSEQYF
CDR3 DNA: TGTGCCAGCAGACGGCCCGGGACAGGGAGTGAGCAGTACTTC

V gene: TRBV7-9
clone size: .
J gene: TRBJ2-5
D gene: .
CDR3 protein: CASSASGLQETQYF
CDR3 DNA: TGTGCCAGCAGCGCAAGCGGGCTCCAAGAGACCCAGTACTTC

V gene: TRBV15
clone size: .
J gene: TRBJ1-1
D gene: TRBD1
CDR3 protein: CATSRYRGSEAFF
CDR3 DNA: TGTGCCACCAGCAGATACAGGGGCAGTGAAGCTTTCTTT

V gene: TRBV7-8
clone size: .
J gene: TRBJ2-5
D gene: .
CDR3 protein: CASSQLQETQYF
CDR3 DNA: TGTGCCAGCAGCCAGCTCCAAGAGACCCAGTACTTC

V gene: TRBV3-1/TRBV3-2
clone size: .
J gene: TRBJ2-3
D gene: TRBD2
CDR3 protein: CASSLWTSGGTDTQYF
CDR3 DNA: TGTGCCAGCAGCCTGTGGACTAGCGGGGGGACAGATACGCAGTATTTT

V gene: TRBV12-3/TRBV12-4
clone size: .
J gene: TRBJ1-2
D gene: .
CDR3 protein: CASRQSYGYTF
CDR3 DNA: TGTGCCAGCAGACAGAGCTATGGCTACACCTTC

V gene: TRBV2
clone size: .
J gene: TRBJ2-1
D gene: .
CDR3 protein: CASSEVGDTYNEQFF
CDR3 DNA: TGTGCCAGCAGTGAAGTGGGGGACACCTACAATGAGCAGTTCTTC

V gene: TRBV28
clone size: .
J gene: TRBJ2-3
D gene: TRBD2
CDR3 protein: CASSLSTSGGPGDTQYF
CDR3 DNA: TGTGCCAGCAGTTTATCGACTAGCGGGGGGCCCGGAGATACGCAGTATTTT

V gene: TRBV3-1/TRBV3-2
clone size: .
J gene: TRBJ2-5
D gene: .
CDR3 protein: CASSTVENQYF
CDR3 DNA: TGTGCCAGCAGCACTGTAGAGAACCAGTACTTC

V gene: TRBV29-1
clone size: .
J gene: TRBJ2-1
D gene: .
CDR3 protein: CSVGSPDAGEQFF
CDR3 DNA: TGCAGCGTTGGCTCCCCGGACGCAGGGGAGCAGTTCTTC

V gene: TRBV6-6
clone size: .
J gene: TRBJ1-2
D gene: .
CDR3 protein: CASSYSQVNYGYTF
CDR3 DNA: TGTGCCAGCAGTTACTCGCAGGTCAACTATGGCTACACCTTC

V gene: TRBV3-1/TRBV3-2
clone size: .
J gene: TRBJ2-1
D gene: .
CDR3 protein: CASNLRGASYNEQFF
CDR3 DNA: TGTGCCAGCAACCTACGGGGGGCCTCCTACAATGAGCAGTTCTTC

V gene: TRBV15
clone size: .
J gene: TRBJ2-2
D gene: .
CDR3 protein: CATSRNRGGTGELFF
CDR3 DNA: TGTGCCACCAGCAGAAACAGGGGGGGCACCGGGGAGCTGTTTTTT

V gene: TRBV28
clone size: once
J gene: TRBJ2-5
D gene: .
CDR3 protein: CASSLPGLQYQETQYF
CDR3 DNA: TGTGCCAGCAGTTTACCGGGACTCCAGTACCAAGAGACCCAGTACTTC

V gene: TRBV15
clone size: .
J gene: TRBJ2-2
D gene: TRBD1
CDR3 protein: CATSRDLGTVTGELFF
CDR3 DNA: TGTGCCACCAGCAGAGATTTGGGGACAGTCACCGGGGAGCTGTTTTTT

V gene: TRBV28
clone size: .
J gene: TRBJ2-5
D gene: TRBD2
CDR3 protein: CATSGNSGTLGIETQYF
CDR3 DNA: TGTGCCACCTCGGGGAATAGCGGGACCCTGGGGATAGAGACCCAGTACTTC

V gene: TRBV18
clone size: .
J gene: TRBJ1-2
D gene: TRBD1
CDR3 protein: CASSPGQGAGYTF
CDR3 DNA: TGTGCCAGCTCACCGGGACAGGGGGCTGGCTACACCTTC

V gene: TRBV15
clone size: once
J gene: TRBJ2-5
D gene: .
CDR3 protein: CATSTGIETQYF
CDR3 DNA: TGTGCCACCAGCACGGGAATAGAGACCCAGTACTTC

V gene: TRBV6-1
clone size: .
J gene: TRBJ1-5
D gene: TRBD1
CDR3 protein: CASSEWHRGNQPQHF
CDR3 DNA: TGTGCCAGCAGTGAGTGGCACAGGGGTAATCAGCCCCAGCATTTT

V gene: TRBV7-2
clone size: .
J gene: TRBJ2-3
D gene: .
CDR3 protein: CASSFGGIGADTQYF
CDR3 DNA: TGTGCCAGCAGCTTTGGGGGGATTGGCGCAGATACGCAGTATTTT

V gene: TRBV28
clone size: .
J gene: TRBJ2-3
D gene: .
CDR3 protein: CASNFGLLIPDTQYF
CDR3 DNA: TGTGCCAGCAACTTTGGACTTTTAATCCCAGATACGCAGTATTTT

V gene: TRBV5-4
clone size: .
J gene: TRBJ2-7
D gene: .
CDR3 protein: CASSETTETHYEQYF
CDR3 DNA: TGTGCCAGCAGCGAGACGACAGAAACCCACTACGAGCAGTACTTC

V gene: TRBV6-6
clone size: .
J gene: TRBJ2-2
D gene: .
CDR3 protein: CASSGTPGGFRSVNTGELFF
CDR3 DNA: TGTGCCAGCAGCGGAACCCCTGGGGGGTTTCGGAGCGTGAACACCGGGGAGCTGTTTTTT